These T cell receptor beta chains were read from a single sample in a study of blood T cell repertoires in COVID-19. TCRdb's table, derived via immunoSEQ multiplex PCR, lists solely in-frame clones and lacks some. The repertoire holds about 73,000 clones, with about 80% as singletons. Sequenced material: peripheral blood. These receptors came from a human donor in a cohort sampled during active COVID-19. The CDR3 runs from the conserved cysteine through the conserved F or W. The D gene is left open where the match is weak. Size values are once, few and many counts, or a class for expanded clones, and some rows have none.

TRBJ2-7 TRBV2 NA NA TGTGCCAGCAGTGATTCTGGGACAACCTCTACCTACGAGCAGTACTTC CASSDSGTTSTYEQYF
TRBJ1-4 TRBV7-9 NA NA TGTGCCAGCAGCTTAGCGTATAGGGGTGCTAATGAAAAACTGTTTTTT CASSLAYRGANEKLFF
TRBJ1-6 TRBV2 TRBD1 NA TGTGCCAGCCGACAGGGCTATAATTCACCCCTCCACTTT CASRQGYNSPLHF
TRBJ2-2 TRBV9 TRBD1 NA TGTGCCAGCAGCGCAAGACAGGGGGTGGGCACCGGGGAGCTGTTTTTT CASSARQGVGTGELFF
TRBJ1-5 TRBV6-6 NA NA TGTGCCAGCAGCCCCGCCAGGGCCTCTCTGTGGCCCCAGCATTTT CASSPARASLWPQHF
TRBJ1-1 TRBV27 TRBD1 NA TGTGCCAGCAGAGGGACAGTAGGCATAACTGAAGCTTTCTTT CASRGTVGITEAFF
TRBJ1-6 TRBV13 TRBD1 NA TGTGCCAGCAGCTTACGGGACAGGCTGGATTCACCCCTCCACTTT CASSLRDRLDSPLHF
TRBJ1-2 TRBV10-3 NA once TGTGCCTCCCAACAAGGGGTTAACTATGGCTACACCTTC CASQQGVNYGYTF
TRBJ2-5 TRBV6-2/TRBV6-3 TRBD2 NA TGTGCCAGCAGTTACTCGAGGAAAACGGGACTAGTGGCGCCCGAGACCCAGTACTTC CASSYSRKTGLVAPETQYF
TRBJ1-1 TRBV12-5 TRBD1 NA TGTGCTAGTGGTTTTTCTGTTATGACAGGGGCACAACAGAACACTGAAGCTTTCTTT CASGFSVMTGAQQNTEAFF
TRBJ1-1 TRBV6-5 TRBD1 NA TGTGCCAGCTGGACAGGGAGAGGCACTGAAGCTTTCTTT CASWTGRGTEAFF
TRBJ1-4 TRBV25-1 NA few TGTGCCAGCAAACAGGGCAGTGAAAAACTGTTTTTT CASKQGSEKLFF
TRBJ2-5 TRBV11-2 NA NA TGTGCCAGCAGCTTAGAGAGGGTGGAGACCCAGTACTTC CASSLERVETQYF
TRBJ1-1 TRBV19 NA NA TGTGCCAGTAGGAAGACGAGCAGAGGCACTGAAGCTTTCTTT CASRKTSRGTEAFF
TRBJ2-7 TRBV20-1 NA NA TGCAGTGCCCCAGGGGCCTACGAGCAGTACTTC CSAPGAYEQYF
TRBJ1-1 TRBV24-1 NA NA TGTGCCACCAGCGCCGGGACAAATGAAGCTTTCTTT CATSAGTNEAFF
TRBJ2-5 TRBV12-3/TRBV12-4 NA NA TGTGCCAGCAGTTTAGCACAGCAAGAGACCCAGTACTTC CASSLAQQETQYF
TRBJ1-2 TRBV5-4 TRBD1 NA TGTGCCAGCAGAAAGGGACAGGATCCATATGGCTACACCTTC CASRKGQDPYGYTF
TRBJ2-1 TRBV7-8 NA NA TGTGCCAGCTGGGGGCAGGGCGTAAACAATGAGCAGTTCTTC CASWGQGVNNEQFF
TRBJ2-5 TRBV20-1 NA NA TGCAGTGCCAGGGGCCGAGAGACCCAGTACTTC CSARGRETQYF
TRBJ2-1 TRBV12-3/TRBV12-4 NA NA TGTGCCAGCAGTTTCCGACGGAGCAATGAGCAGTTCTTC CASSFRRSNEQFF
TRBJ2-1 TRBV5-4 NA NA TGTGCCAGCAGCTCCCCACGGAGCTCCTACAATGAGCAGTTCTTC CASSSPRSSYNEQFF
TRBJ1-2 TRBV6-6 NA once TGTGCCAGCAGTTACTTAAGGGGGGGGTATGGCTACACCTTC CASSYLRGGYGYTF
TRBJ1-5 TRBV5-1 NA NA TGCGCCAGCAGCTTTGACGGGAGCAATCAGCCCCAGCATTTT CASSFDGSNQPQHF
TRBJ2-2 TRBV4-3 TRBD2 NA TGCGCCAGCAGCCGGCTGGTAGCGGGGGGCTCGTTCGCGAACACCGGGGAGCTGTTTTTT CASSRLVAGGSFANTGELFF
TRBJ2-5 TRBV24-1 TRBD2 NA TGTGCCACCAGTGAGAGGGGCGGACTAGCGAGGCAAGAGACCCAGTACTTC CATSERGGLARQETQYF
TRBJ2-7 TRBV6-2/TRBV6-3 TRBD1 NA TGTGCCAGCAGTATAAACAGGGGCTACGAGCAGTACTTC CASSINRGYEQYF
TRBJ2-5 TRBV19 TRBD1 NA TGTGCCAGTACACCCATATACAGGGGATACCAAGAGACCCAGTACTTC CASTPIYRGYQETQYF
TRBJ2-7 TRBV27 TRBD2 few TGTGCCAGCAGTGTAGGGACTAGCGGGGGCTACGAGCAGTACTTC CASSVGTSGGYEQYF
TRBJ2-7 TRBV27 TRBD2 NA TGTGCCAGCAGCCCCCTCCAAGCGGGGGGGCGCGAGCAGTACTTC CASSPLQAGGREQYF
TRBJ2-1 TRBV5-1 TRBD1 NA TGCGCCAGCAGCCGACAGGGGGGCAATGAGCAGTTCTTC CASSRQGGNEQFF
TRBJ2-1 TRBV18 NA NA TGTGCCAGCTCAGGGGGCGGCTCCTACAATGAGCAGTTCTTC CASSGGGSYNEQFF
TRBJ1-2 TRBV7-9 NA NA TGTGCCAGCAGCCGCACCCGGGACACCGCTCTCTATGGCTACACCTTC CASSRTRDTALYGYTF
TRBJ2-7 TRBV7-2 NA NA TGTGCCAGCAGCTTATCCCGAGTTGATAAACCATACGAGCAGTACTTC CASSLSRVDKPYEQYF
TRBJ2-5 TRBV5-1 NA few TGCGCCAGCAGCTCACAAGAGACCCAGTACTTC CASSSQETQYF
TRBJ2-6 TRBV5-6 NA NA TGTGCCAGCAGCTTGAGGGGCTCTGGGGCCAACGTCCTGACTTTC CASSLRGSGANVLTF
TRBJ2-3 TRBV4-3 NA NA TGCGCCAGCAGCCAAGATTCAACAGCCACAGATACGCAGTATTTT CASSQDSTATDTQYF
TRBJ2-1 TRBV24-1 TRBD1 NA TGTGCCACCAGTGATGTCAGGGGGCATTTAAATGAGCAGTTCTTC CATSDVRGHLNEQFF
TRBJ1-1 TRBV12-3/TRBV12-4 NA NA TGTGCCAGCAGTACAGGGTTTGGCACTGAAGCTTTCTTT CASSTGFGTEAFF
TRBJ2-5 TRBV10-3 TRBD2 NA TGTGCCATCAGTGAGGTTAGCGGGGAGACCCAGTACTTC CAISEVSGETQYF
TRBJ2-6 TRBV10-3 TRBD2 NA TGTGCCATCACCGGAGGTCGGGAGGCGGGGGCCAACGTCCTGACTTTC CAITGGREAGANVLTF
TRBJ2-1 TRBV18 TRBD1 NA TGTGCCAGCTCACCCCCCCGACAGGGGGCGTCCTACAATGAGCAGTTCTTC CASSPPRQGASYNEQFF
TRBJ2-1 TRBV7-2 TRBD2 NA TGTGCCAGCAGCCCGGGACTAGCGGGGGGTTGGTACAATGAGCAGTTCTTC CASSPGLAGGWYNEQFF
TRBJ2-7 TRBV3-1/TRBV3-2 NA once TGTGCCAGCAGGCCGTCTCCCGGGGTTTACGAGCAGTACTTC CASRPSPGVYEQYF
TRBJ1-4 TRBV7-2 TRBD1 NA TGTGCCAGCAGCTCGAAGTCCGGGACAGGGGCGACAAAACTGTTTTTT CASSSKSGTGATKLFF
TRBJ1-1 TRBV3-1/TRBV3-2 NA NA TGTGCCAGCAGCCAAGATAAATCCAGAACTTTCTTT CASSQDKSRTFF